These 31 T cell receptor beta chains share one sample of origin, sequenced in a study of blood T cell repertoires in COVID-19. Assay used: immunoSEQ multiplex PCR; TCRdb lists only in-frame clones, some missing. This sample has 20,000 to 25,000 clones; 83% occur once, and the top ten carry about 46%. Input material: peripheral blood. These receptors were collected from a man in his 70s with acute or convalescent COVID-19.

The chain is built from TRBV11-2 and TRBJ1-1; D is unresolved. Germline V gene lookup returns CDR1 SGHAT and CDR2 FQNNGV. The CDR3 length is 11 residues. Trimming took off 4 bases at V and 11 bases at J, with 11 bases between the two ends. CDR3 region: CASSSEITAFF. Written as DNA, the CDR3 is TGTGCCAGCAGCTCTGAGATCACGGCTTTCTTT.

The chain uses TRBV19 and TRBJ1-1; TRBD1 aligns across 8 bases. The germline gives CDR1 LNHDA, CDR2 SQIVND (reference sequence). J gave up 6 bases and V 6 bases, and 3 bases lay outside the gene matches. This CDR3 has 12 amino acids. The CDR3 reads CASRNRGSEAFF. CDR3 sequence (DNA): TGTGCCAGTAGAAACAGGGGGTCTGAAGCTTTCTTT.

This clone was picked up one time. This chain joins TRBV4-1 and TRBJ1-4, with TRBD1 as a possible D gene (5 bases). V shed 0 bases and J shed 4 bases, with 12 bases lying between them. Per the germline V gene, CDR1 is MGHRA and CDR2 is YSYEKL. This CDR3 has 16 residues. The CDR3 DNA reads TGCGCCAGCAGCCAAGATAGTGGGGGAGGTAATGAAAAACTGTTTTTT. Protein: CASSQDSGGGNEKLFF.

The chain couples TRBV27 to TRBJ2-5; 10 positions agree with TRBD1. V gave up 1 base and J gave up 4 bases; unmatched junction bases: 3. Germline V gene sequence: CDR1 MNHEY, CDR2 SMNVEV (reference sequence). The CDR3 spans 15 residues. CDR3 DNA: TGTGCCAGCAGTTTATGGGACAGGGGCCGAGAGACCCAGTACTTC. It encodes CASSLWDRGRETQYF.

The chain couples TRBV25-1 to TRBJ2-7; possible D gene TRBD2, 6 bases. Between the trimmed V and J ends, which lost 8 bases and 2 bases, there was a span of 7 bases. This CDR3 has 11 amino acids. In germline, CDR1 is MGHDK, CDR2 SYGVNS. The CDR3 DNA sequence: TGTGCCAGCCGCGGGACCTACGAGCAGTACTTC. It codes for CASRGTYEQYF.

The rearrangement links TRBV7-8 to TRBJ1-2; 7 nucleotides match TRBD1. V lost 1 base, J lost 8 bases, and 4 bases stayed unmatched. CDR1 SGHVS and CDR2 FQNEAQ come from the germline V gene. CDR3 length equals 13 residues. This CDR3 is CASSLEHRGGYTF. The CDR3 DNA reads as TGTGCCAGCAGCTTAGAGCACAGGGGCGGCTACACCTTC.

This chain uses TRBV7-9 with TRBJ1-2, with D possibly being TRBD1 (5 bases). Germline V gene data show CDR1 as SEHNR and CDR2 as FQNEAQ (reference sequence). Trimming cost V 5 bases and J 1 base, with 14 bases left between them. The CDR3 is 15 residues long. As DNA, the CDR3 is TGTGCCAGCAGCACATTCAGGGAGGGTAACTATGGCTACACCTTC. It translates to CASSTFREGNYGYTF.

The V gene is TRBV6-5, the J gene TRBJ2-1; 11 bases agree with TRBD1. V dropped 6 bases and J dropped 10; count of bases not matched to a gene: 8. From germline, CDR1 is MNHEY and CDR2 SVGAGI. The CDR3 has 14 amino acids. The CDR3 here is CASRTGTGGLEQFF. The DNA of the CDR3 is TGTGCCAGCAGAACAGGGACAGGGGGTTTGGAGCAGTTCTTC.

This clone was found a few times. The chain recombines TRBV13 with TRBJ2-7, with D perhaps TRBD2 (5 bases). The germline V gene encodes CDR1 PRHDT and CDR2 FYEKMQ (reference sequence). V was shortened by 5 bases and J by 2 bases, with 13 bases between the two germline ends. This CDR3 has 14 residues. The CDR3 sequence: CASSAGINTYEQYF. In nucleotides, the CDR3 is TGTGCCAGCAGCGCCGGGATTAATACCTACGAGCAGTACTTC. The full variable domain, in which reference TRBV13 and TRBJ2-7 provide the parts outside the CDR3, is AAGVIQSPRHLIKEKRETATLKCYPIPRHDTVYWYQQGPGQDPQFLISFYEKMQSDKGSIPDRFSAQQFSDYHSELNMSSLELGDSALYFCASSAGINTYEQYFGPGTRLTVT.

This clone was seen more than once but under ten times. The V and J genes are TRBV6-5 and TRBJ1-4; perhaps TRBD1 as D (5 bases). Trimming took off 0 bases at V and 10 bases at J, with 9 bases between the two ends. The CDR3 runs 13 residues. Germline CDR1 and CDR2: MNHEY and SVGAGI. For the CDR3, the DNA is TGTGCCAGCAGTTACTCATCGGGGGGAAAACTGTTTTTT. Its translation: CASSYSSGGKLFF.

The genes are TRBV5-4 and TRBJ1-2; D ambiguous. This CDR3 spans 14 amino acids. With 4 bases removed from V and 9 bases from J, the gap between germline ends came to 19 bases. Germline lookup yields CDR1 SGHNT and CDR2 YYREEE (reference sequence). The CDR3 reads CASSLAGEEHRYTF. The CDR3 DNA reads TGTGCCAGCAGCCTCGCGGGAGAAGAACATCGCTACACCTTC.

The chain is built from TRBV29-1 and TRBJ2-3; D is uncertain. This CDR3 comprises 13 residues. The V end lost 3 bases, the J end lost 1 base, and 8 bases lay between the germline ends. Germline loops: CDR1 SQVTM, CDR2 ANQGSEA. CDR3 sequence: CSVEETGTDTQYF. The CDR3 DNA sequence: TGCAGCGTTGAGGAGACGGGCACAGATACGCAGTATTTT.

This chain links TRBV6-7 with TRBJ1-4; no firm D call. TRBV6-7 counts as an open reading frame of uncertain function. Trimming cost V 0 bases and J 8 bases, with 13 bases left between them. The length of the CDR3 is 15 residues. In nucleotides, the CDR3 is TGTGCCAGCAGTTACTCGACACACGGCAAGGAAAAACTGTTTTTT. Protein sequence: CASSYSTHGKEKLFF.

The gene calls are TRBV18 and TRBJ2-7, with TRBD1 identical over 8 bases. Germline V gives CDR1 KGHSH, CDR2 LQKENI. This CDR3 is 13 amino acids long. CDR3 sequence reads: CAATGQGGDEQYF. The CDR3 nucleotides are TGTGCAGCTACAGGACAGGGAGGCGACGAGCAGTACTTC.

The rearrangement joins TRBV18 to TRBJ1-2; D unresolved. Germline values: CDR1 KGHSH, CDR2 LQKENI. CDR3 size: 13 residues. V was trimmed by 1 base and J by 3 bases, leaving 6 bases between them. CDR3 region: CASSPQDYYGYTF. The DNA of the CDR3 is TGTGCCAGCTCACCACAGGACTACTATGGCTACACCTTC.

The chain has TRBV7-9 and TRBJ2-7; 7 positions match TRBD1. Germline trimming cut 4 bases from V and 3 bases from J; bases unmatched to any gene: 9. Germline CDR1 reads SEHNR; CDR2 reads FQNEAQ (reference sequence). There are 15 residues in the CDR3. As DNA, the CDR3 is TGTGCCAGCAGCTCAACCGGGACAGCATACTACGAGCAGTACTTC. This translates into CASSSTGTAYYEQYF.

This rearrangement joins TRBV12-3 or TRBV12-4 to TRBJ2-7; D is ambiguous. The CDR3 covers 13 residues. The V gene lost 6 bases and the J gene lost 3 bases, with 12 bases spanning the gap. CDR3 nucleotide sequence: TGTGCCAGCAGCTCAACCGGCGGCTACGAGCAGTACTTC. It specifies CASSSTGGYEQYF.

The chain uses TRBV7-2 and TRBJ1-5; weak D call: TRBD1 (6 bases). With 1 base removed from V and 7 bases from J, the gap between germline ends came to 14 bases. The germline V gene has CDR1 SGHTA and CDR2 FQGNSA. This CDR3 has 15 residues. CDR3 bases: TGTGCCAGCAGCTTAGTAAGTCAGGGGCCCCAGCCCCAGCATTTT. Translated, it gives CASSLVSQGPQPQHF.

The CDR3 loop reads CASSQARLEGYNEQFF. Here the CDR3 DNA reads TGTGCCAGCAGCCAAGCGCGGCTAGAGGGCTACAATGAGCAGTTCTTC. The chain joins TRBV3-1 (or the pseudogene TRBV3-2) to TRBJ2-1, with a possible D match to TRBD2 (5 bases). The CDR3 is 16 residues long. V was pared by 1 base and J by 3 bases, with 13 bases between. CDR1 is LGHDT and CDR2 is YNNKEL in the germline V gene (reference sequence).

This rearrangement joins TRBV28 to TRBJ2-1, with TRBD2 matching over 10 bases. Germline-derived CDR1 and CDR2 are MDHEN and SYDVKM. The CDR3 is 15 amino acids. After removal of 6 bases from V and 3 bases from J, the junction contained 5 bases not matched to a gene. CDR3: CASRSAGGLYNEQFF. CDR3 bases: TGTGCCAGCAGGTCAGCGGGAGGGCTCTACAATGAGCAGTTCTTC.

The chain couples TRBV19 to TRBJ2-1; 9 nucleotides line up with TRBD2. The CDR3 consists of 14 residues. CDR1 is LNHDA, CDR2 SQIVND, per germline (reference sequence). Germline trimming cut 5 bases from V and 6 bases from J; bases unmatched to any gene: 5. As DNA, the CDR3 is TGTGCCAGTAGTCCTGGGCGGGGGGGCAATGAGCAGTTCTTC. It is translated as CASSPGRGGNEQFF. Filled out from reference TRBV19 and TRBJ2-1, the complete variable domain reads DGGITQSPKYLFRKEGQNVTLSCEQNLNHDAMYWYRQDPGQGLRLIYYSQIVNDFQKGDIAEGYSVSREKKESFPLTVTSAQKNPTAFYLCASSPGRGGNEQFFGPGTRLTVL.

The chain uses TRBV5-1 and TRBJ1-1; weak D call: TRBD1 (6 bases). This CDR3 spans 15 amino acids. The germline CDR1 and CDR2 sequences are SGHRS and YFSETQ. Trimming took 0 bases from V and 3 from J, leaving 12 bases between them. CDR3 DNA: TGCGCCAGCAGCTTGGCGAAAGGGGGGGACACTGAAGCTTTCTTT. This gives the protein CASSLAKGGDTEAFF.

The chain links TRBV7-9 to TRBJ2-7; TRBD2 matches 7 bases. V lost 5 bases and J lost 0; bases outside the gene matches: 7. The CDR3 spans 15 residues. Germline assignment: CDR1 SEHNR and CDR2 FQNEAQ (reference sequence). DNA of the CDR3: TGTGCCAGCAGCCCTCGGGGGGAGGCCTCCTACGAGCAGTACTTC. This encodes CASSPRGEASYEQYF.

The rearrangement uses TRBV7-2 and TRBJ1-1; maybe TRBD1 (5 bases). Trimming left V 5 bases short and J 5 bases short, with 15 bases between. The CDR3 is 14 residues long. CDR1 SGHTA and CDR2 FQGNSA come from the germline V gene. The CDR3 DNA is TGTGCCAGCAGCCCCCGGCAGGGAGGAACTGAAGCTTTCTTT. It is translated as CASSPRQGGTEAFF.

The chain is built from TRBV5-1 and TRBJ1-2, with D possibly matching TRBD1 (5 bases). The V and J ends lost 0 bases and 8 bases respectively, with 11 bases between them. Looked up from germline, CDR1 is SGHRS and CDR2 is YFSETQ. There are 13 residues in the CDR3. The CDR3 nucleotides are TGCGCCAGCAGCTTGGCCGGGGCGGGGGGCTACACCTTC. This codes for CASSLAGAGGYTF. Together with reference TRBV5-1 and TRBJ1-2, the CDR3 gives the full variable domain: KAGVTQTPRYLIKTRGQQVTLSCSPISGHRSVSWYQQTPGQGLQFLFEYFSETQRNKGNFPGRFSGRQFSNSRSEMNVSTLELGDSALYLCASSLAGAGGYTFGSGTRLTVV.

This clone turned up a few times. This CDR3 is CSVAGTSYEQYF. In nucleotides, the CDR3 is TGCAGCGTGGCGGGGACCTCCTACGAGCAGTACTTC. The chain uses TRBV29-1 and TRBJ2-7; D perhaps matches TRBD2 (6 bases). Deletions cut 6 bases from V and 0 bases from J, with 9 bases between. In germline, CDR1 is SQVTM, CDR2 ANQGSEA. The CDR3 contains 12 residues.

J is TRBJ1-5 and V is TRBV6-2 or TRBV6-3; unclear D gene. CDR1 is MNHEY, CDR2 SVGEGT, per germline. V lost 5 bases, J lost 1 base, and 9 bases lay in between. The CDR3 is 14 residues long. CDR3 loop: CASSPRWSNQPQHF. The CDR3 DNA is TGTGCCAGCAGTCCCCGGTGGAGCAATCAGCCCCAGCATTTT.

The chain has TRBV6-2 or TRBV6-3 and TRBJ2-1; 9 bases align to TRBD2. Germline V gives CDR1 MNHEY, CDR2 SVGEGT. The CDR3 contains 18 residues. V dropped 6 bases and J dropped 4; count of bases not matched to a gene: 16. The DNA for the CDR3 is TGTGCCAGCAGCGGCTTCGAGAAGCGGGGGGCTAAATACAATGAGCAGTTCTTC. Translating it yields CASSGFEKRGAKYNEQFF.

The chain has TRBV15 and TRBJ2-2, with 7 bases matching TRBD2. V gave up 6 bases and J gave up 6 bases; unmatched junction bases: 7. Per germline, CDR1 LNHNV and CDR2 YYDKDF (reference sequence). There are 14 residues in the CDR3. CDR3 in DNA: TGTGCCACCAGGGCGGGAGTAGACGCCGGGGAGCTGTTTTTT. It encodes CATRAGVDAGELFF.

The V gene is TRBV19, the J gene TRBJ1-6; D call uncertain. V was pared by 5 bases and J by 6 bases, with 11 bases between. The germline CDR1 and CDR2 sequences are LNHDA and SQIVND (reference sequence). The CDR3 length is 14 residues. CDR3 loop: CASSPDTFNSPLHF. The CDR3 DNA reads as TGTGCCAGTAGTCCAGACACCTTTAATTCACCCCTCCACTTT.

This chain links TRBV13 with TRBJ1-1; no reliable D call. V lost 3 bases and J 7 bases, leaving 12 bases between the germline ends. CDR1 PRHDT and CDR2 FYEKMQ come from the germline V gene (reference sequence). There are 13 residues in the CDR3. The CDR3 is CASSFEGAGEAFF. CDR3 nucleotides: TGTGCCAGCAGCTTTGAGGGCGCGGGTGAAGCTTTCTTT.